The entry below describes one TCR beta chain. Its target is unknown. This sample was included in a study of cytomegalovirus exposure and HLA in healthy donors. Study outcomes and limitations: Whilst most TCR sequences proved rare, a subset of public TCRs occurred across many donors. Subsequent analysis showed first-cohort TCR clusters tending to co-occur in some 110 validation repertoires.

Measured with immunoSEQ multiplex PCR; TCRdb has only the in-frame clones, and not every one. In the table there are more than 110,000 clones, about 86% of which are singletons. Trimming cost V 6 bases and J 5 bases; bases outside gene matches: 12. CDR1 MDHEN and CDR2 SYDVKM come from the germline V gene. There are 16 residues in the CDR3. Material: PBMCs. This sequence joins TRBV28 and TRBJ2-5; TRBD1 matches at 10 bases. The sequence was obtained from a man aged 18 to 35 in good health and CMV-seronegative. In nucleotides, the CDR3 is TGTGCCAGCAGCCTAGACAGGGGGCGTCACTCGGAGACCCAGTACTTC. As protein: CASSLDRGRHSETQYF.